The rows below give T cell receptor beta chains drawn from one sample of a study of blood T cell repertoires in COVID-19. Using immunoSEQ multiplex PCR, the repertoire was profiled, and TCRdb retains in-frame clones only, with some absent. The sample records roughly 390,000 clones, about 87% being singletons. Sample: peripheral blood. Every receptor here comes from a woman aged 25-40 years with COVID-19, enrolled during active disease. CDR3s include the opening cysteine and the closing phenylalanine or tryptophan. D genes are given only for firm matches. Only some rows state a clone size, as once, few, many or a class for expanded clones.

>NA|TRBJ2-3|TRBV3-1/TRBV3-2|NA
CASSPGGNTQYF
TGTGCCAGCAGTCCTGGGGGGAATACGCAGTATTTT
>NA|TRBJ2-3|TRBV6-5|NA
CASSLGLAFRDTQYF
TGTGCCAGCTCCCTCGGGCTAGCATTTAGAGATACGCAGTATTTT
>NA|TRBJ2-1|TRBV30|NA
CAWRDWHAYNEQFF
TGTGCCTGGAGGGACTGGCATGCCTACAATGAGCAGTTCTTC
>NA|TRBJ1-2|TRBV14|NA
CASSQVTRNTYGYTF
TGTGCCAGCAGCCAAGTTACGAGGAATACCTATGGCTACACCTTC
>NA|TRBJ2-7|TRBV2|NA
CASSEAGVSYYEQYF
TGTGCCAGCAGTGAAGCGGGAGTGAGCTACTACGAGCAGTACTTC
>NA|TRBJ2-1|TRBV24-1|NA
CATSVGDSYNEQFF
TGTGCCACCAGTGTGGGAGACTCCTACAATGAGCAGTTCTTC
>TRBD2|TRBJ2-1|TRBV25-1|NA
CASSESTGGSYNEQFF
TGTGCCAGCAGTGAGTCTACGGGAGGGTCCTACAATGAGCAGTTCTTC
>TRBD2|TRBJ2-5|TRBV9|NA
CASSHAQGLAGGVETQYF
TGTGCCAGCAGCCATGCCCAGGGACTAGCGGGAGGAGTAGAGACCCAGTACTTC
>TRBD2|TRBJ2-1|TRBV10-3|once
CAISGRDNEQFF
TGTGCCATTAGCGGGAGAGACAATGAGCAGTTCTTC
>NA|TRBJ2-3|TRBV5-4|NA
CASSFQGRTDTQYF
TGTGCCAGCAGCTTTCAGGGGCGCACAGATACGCAGTATTTT
>NA|TRBJ1-2|TRBV10-3|NA
CATVRLGQRGYTF
TGTGCCACTGTCAGACTGGGGCAACGAGGCTACACCTTC
>TRBD2|TRBJ2-1|TRBV6-4|NA
CASSSGLAGDNEQFF
TGTGCCAGCAGTTCGGGACTAGCGGGAGACAATGAGCAGTTCTTC
>NA|TRBJ1-5|TRBV27|NA
CASSFINQPQHF
TGTGCCAGCAGTTTTATAAATCAGCCCCAGCATTTT
>TRBD2|TRBJ2-3|TRBV2|NA
CASSEGPSGSQITDTQYF
TGTGCCAGCAGTGAAGGTCCTAGCGGAAGCCAAATCACAGATACGCAGTATTTT
>NA|TRBJ1-6|TRBV30|NA
CAWSEENSPLHF
TGTGCCTGGAGCGAGGAAAATTCACCCCTCCACTTT
>TRBD1|TRBJ1-1|TRBV7-6|once
CASSFSGTGGSEAFF
TGTGCCAGCAGCTTTTCCGGGACAGGGGGCTCTGAAGCTTTCTTT
>NA|TRBJ2-2|TRBV10-1|NA
CASTPGLEGTGELFF
TGCGCCAGCACACCGGGACTTGAGGGCACCGGGGAGCTGTTTTTT
>NA|TRBJ2-4|TRBV5-6|NA
CASSLLTGAKNIQYF
TGTGCCAGCAGCTTGCTAACAGGGGCCAAAAACATTCAGTACTTC
>TRBD1|TRBJ1-3|TRBV9|NA
CASSATGVKTGNTIYF
TGTGCCAGCAGCGCAACAGGGGTAAAGACTGGAAACACCATATATTTT
>TRBD2|TRBJ2-7|TRBV5-4|NA
CASSLASGRAYEQYF
TGTGCCAGCAGCTTGGCTAGCGGGCGAGCCTACGAGCAGTACTTC
>NA|TRBJ2-7|TRBV18|NA
CASSPPGGAYEQYF
TGTGCCAGCTCACCGCCCGGGGGAGCCTACGAGCAGTACTTC
>TRBD1|TRBJ1-2|TRBV6-1|NA
CASSEATGGHYGYTF
TGTGCCAGCAGTGAAGCTACAGGGGGACATTATGGCTACACCTTC
>NA|TRBJ1-5|TRBV7-8|NA
CASSLYKTRGKWPQHF
TGTGCCAGCAGCTTATACAAGACCAGAGGGAAGTGGCCCCAGCATTTT
>TRBD2|TRBJ2-5|TRBV6-2/TRBV6-3|NA
CASSQPGLKMETQYF
TGTGCCAGCAGCCAGCCGGGACTAAAAATGGAGACCCAGTACTTC
>NA|TRBJ2-7|TRBV30|NA
CAWKQTYEQYF
TGTGCCTGGAAACAAACCTACGAGCAGTACTTC
>NA|TRBJ1-1|TRBV10-3|NA
CAISEVGANTEAFF
TGTGCCATCAGTGAGGTAGGGGCGAACACTGAAGCTTTCTTT
>TRBD1|TRBJ2-7|TRBV15|NA
CATSRDGGQGYEQYF
TGTGCCACCAGCAGAGATGGGGGACAGGGCTACGAGCAGTACTTC
>TRBD2|TRBJ2-3|TRBV5-1|NA
CASSLGSSGNSDTQYF
TGCGCCAGCAGCTTGGGGTCGAGCGGGAACTCAGATACGCAGTATTTT
>NA|TRBJ2-1|TRBV4-1|NA
CASSLPPRDEQFF
TGCGCCAGCAGCCTCCCGCCTCGGGATGAGCAGTTCTTC
>NA|TRBJ2-7|TRBV7-2|NA
CASSLVQGGYEQYF
TGTGCCAGCAGCTTAGTCCAGGGGGGCTACGAGCAGTACTTC
>NA|TRBJ2-1|TRBV7-9|few
CASSLADSYYNEQFF
TGTGCCAGCAGCTTAGCTGACAGTTACTACAATGAGCAGTTCTTC
>TRBD1|TRBJ1-1|TRBV5-4|NA
CASSPRGPHTEAFF
TGTGCCAGCAGCCCCAGGGGGCCTCACACTGAAGCTTTCTTT
>NA|TRBJ2-1|TRBV7-7|NA
CASSPGGGLWDNEQFF
TGTGCTAGCAGCCCGGGCGGCGGACTTTGGGACAATGAGCAGTTCTTC
>TRBD1|TRBJ1-2|TRBV9|NA
CASSVARQGNGYTF
TGTGCCAGCAGCGTAGCTAGACAGGGCAATGGCTACACCTTC
>TRBD2|TRBJ2-2|TRBV28|NA
CASSVRGGTGELFF
TGTGCCAGCAGCGTCCGGGGGGGCACCGGGGAGCTGTTTTTT
>NA|TRBJ1-2|TRBV6-5|NA
CASSYSAVNYGYTF
TGTGCCAGCAGTTACTCGGCAGTTAACTATGGCTACACCTTC
>TRBD2|TRBJ2-7|TRBV7-2|NA
CASSLPGLAGVGEQYF
TGTGCCAGCAGCTTACCGGGACTAGCGGGAGTTGGTGAGCAGTACTTC
>TRBD2|TRBJ2-3|TRBV27|NA
CASNLWAGEDTQYF
TGTGCCAGCAACCTCTGGGCGGGGGAAGATACGCAGTATTTT
>NA|TRBJ2-7|TRBV11-2|once
CASSFPGSGYEQYF
TGTGCCAGCAGCTTCCCGGGGAGCGGGTACGAGCAGTACTTC
>TRBD2|TRBJ2-5|TRBV19|once
CASRGTSGSRRLQETQYF
TGTGCCAGTAGGGGGACTAGCGGGAGTCGCAGACTCCAAGAGACCCAGTACTTC
>NA|TRBJ1-2|TRBV3-1/TRBV3-2|NA
CASSQVASNYGYTF
TGTGCCAGCAGCCAAGTGGCATCCAACTATGGCTACACCTTC
>TRBD1|TRBJ1-1|TRBV9|NA
CASSVQTGGVGTEAFF
TGTGCCAGCAGCGTCCAGACAGGGGGCGTCGGCACTGAAGCTTTCTTT
>NA|TRBJ2-7|TRBV25-1|NA
CASSAPGGGWGVQYF
TGTGCCAGCAGTGCCCCCGGAGGAGGATGGGGGGTGCAGTACTTC
>TRBD2|TRBJ2-3|TRBV5-6|NA
CASSLGLAGRTDTQYF
TGTGCCAGCAGCCTGGGACTAGCGGGACGGACAGATACGCAGTATTTT
>NA|TRBJ1-2|TRBV6-5|NA
CATAPTGQNYGYTF
TGTGCCACCGCTCCGACAGGACAAAACTATGGCTACACCTTC